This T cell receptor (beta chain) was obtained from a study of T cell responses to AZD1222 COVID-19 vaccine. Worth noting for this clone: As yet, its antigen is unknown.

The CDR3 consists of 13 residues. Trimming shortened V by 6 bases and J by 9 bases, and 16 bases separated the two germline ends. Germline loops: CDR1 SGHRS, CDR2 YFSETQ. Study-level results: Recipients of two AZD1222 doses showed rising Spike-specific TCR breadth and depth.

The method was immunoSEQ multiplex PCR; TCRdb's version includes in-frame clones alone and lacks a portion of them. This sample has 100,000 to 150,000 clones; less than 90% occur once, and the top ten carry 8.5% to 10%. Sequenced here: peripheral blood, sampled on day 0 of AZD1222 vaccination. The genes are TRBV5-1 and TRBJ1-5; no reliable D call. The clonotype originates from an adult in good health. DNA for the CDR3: TGCGCCAGCACCGTGGAGGGAGGGCTGCCCCAGCATTTT. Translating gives CASTVEGGLPQHF.